A selection of T cell receptor beta chains follows, all from one sample in a study of long-term antiretroviral therapy in people with HIV. Generated by immunoSEQ multiplex PCR, the TCRdb table keeps only in-frame clones and is missing some. The sample lists 35,000 to 40,000 clones, 70% to 90% occurring once. The source was unsorted PBMCs, collected 2.2 years after starting antiretroviral therapy. The receptors were sampled from a man younger than 35 with HIV. The CDR3 runs from the conserved cysteine through the conserved F or W. D genes are given only for firm matches. Where a row states a size, it is once, few, many or the class of an expanded clone; other rows omit it.

j_call d_call clone_size v_call cdr3_aa cdr3_nt
TRBJ2-1 NA NA TRBV5-1 CASSLAGDPSYNEQFF TGCGCCAGCAGCTTGGCGGGGGATCCCTCCTACAATGAGCAGTTCTTC
TRBJ2-2 NA NA TRBV7-3 CASSTGQNTGELFF TGTGCCAGCAGCACGGGACAGAACACCGGGGAGCTGTTTTTT
TRBJ2-2 TRBD1 NA TRBV2 CASSKRQGAAGELFF TGTGCCAGCAGTAAAAGACAGGGTGCTGCCGGGGAGCTGTTTTTT
TRBJ2-7 NA NA TRBV27 CASRKGWDTMIYEQYF TGTGCCAGCAGGAAGGGATGGGACACGATGATATACGAGCAGTACTTC
TRBJ1-4 TRBD1 NA TRBV12-5 CASGLPNRGRREKLFF TGTGCTAGTGGTTTGCCCAACAGGGGGCGCCGGGAAAAACTGTTTTTT
TRBJ2-7 NA NA TRBV4-1 CASSQGPGRRSTYEQYF TGCGCCAGCAGCCAAGGCCCAGGACGACGCTCGACCTACGAGCAGTACTTC
TRBJ2-2 NA NA TRBV29-1 CSGGRRAPGELFF TGCAGCGGTGGGCGGAGGGCACCCGGGGAGCTGTTTTTT
TRBJ2-5 TRBD2 few TRBV5-1 CASSFAGVGETQYF TGCGCCAGCAGCTTTGCGGGAGTCGGTGAGACCCAGTACTTC
TRBJ2-2 TRBD2 NA TRBV6-4 CASRLAVLELFF TGTGCCAGCAGGCTAGCGGTTCTGGAGCTGTTTTTT
TRBJ1-3 TRBD1 NA TRBV7-9 CASSLSSGGRGNTIYF TGTGCCAGCAGCTTGAGTTCAGGGGGGAGAGGAAACACCATATATTTT
TRBJ2-5 NA NA TRBV28 CASSPPHGDSQETQYF TGTGCCAGCAGTCCACCCCATGGAGACAGCCAAGAGACCCAGTACTTC
TRBJ2-7 NA NA TRBV7-2 CASSLTGFSYEQYF TGTGCCAGCAGCCTTACAGGTTTCTCCTACGAGCAGTACTTC
TRBJ2-3 NA NA TRBV30 CAWSNPNTDTQYF TGTGCCTGGAGTAACCCGAACACAGATACGCAGTATTTT
TRBJ2-1 TRBD1 once TRBV6-6 CASGQGNNEQFF TGTGCCAGCGGACAGGGAAACAATGAGCAGTTCTTC
TRBJ2-2 NA NA TRBV28 CASSDTLENTGELFF TGTGCCAGCAGTGACACCCTCGAGAACACCGGGGAGCTGTTTTTT
TRBJ1-3 NA NA TRBV30 CAWSYGGQPGNTIYF TGTGCCTGGAGTTACGGTGGCCAGCCTGGAAACACCATATATTTT
TRBJ2-2 TRBD1 NA TRBV30 CAWTGTANTGELFF TGTGCCTGGACCGGGACAGCGAACACCGGGGAGCTGTTTTTT
TRBJ1-1 NA NA TRBV6-5 CASSSTGVGTEAFF TGTGCCAGCAGTTCCACGGGAGTCGGCACTGAAGCTTTCTTT
TRBJ1-2 TRBD1 few TRBV7-9 CASSKGTAKNYGYTF TGTGCCAGCAGCAAAGGGACAGCGAAGAACTATGGCTACACCTTC
TRBJ2-7 TRBD1 once TRBV23-1 CASKPRDRGYEQYF TGCGCCAGCAAGCCCCGGGACAGGGGTTACGAGCAGTACTTC
TRBJ1-3 NA few TRBV30 CAWSVSGSSGNTIYF TGTGCCTGGAGTGTAAGTGGCAGCTCTGGAAACACCATATATTTT
TRBJ1-2 TRBD1 few TRBV10-3 CAISESGQGAHGYTF TGTGCCATCAGTGAGTCGGGACAGGGGGCGCATGGCTACACCTTC
TRBJ1-6 NA once TRBV6-5 CASSPPGNSPLHF TGTGCCAGCAGCCCTCCGGGTAATTCACCCCTCCACTTT
TRBJ2-2 NA NA TRBV6-5 CASGQGWTGELFF TGTGCCAGCGGGCAGGGTTGGACCGGGGAGCTGTTTTTT
TRBJ2-5 TRBD1 NA TRBV5-1 CASSLGQGSQETQYF TGCGCCAGCAGCTTGGGACAGGGGAGCCAAGAGACCCAGTACTTC
TRBJ1-6 NA NA TRBV10-3 CAISEGRFGESYNSPLHF TGTGCCATCAGTGAGGGTCGGTTCGGTGAATCCTATAATTCACCCCTCCACTTT
TRBJ2-3 NA NA TRBV28 CASSLVRGGRTDTQYF TGTGCCAGCAGTTTGGTGAGGGGGGGAAGAACAGATACGCAGTATTTT
TRBJ1-6 TRBD1 NA TRBV27 CASSPGQGARDNSPLHF TGTGCCAGCAGTCCGGGACAGGGGGCCAGGGATAATTCACCCCTCCACTTT
TRBJ2-5 NA NA TRBV5-1 CASSSLQDWGETQYF TGCGCCAGCAGCTCTCTCCAGGACTGGGGGGAGACCCAGTACTTC
TRBJ2-7 NA once TRBV6-1 CASSELNEAASTYEQYF TGTGCCAGCAGTGAATTAAATGAGGCAGCAAGCACCTACGAGCAGTACTTC
TRBJ2-1 NA NA TRBV28 CASSFSDRGGYNEQFF TGTGCCAGCAGTTTTTCCGACCGGGGAGGCTACAATGAGCAGTTCTTC
TRBJ2-1 NA NA TRBV19 CASSDVLGYGNEQFF TGTGCCAGTAGTGATGTTTTGGGGTACGGGAATGAGCAGTTCTTC
TRBJ1-3 NA NA TRBV28 CASSRSGQPRSGNTIYF TGTGCCAGCAGCCGATCCGGACAGCCCCGCTCTGGAAACACCATATATTTT
TRBJ2-5 NA NA TRBV6-6 CASSLQGTQYF TGTGCCAGCAGTTTACAGGGGACCCAGTACTTC
TRBJ1-5 NA NA TRBV6-5 CASPRRGNQPQHF TGTGCCAGCCCACGACGGGGCAATCAGCCCCAGCATTTT
TRBJ1-1 NA NA TRBV27 CASSLMGSGTEAFF TGTGCCAGCAGTTTAATGGGGAGCGGGACTGAAGCTTTCTTT
TRBJ1-2 NA NA TRBV5-6 CASSFGSFGGHSGYTF TGTGCCAGCAGCTTTGGGTCCTTCGGGGGGCATTCCGGCTACACCTTC
TRBJ1-3 NA NA TRBV30 CAWQGNIRNTIYF TGTGCCTGGCAGGGGAATATTAGAAACACCATATATTTT
TRBJ2-1 TRBD1 few TRBV7-7 CASSVGQGSYNEQFF TGTGCTAGCAGCGTCGGACAGGGGTCCTACAATGAGCAGTTCTTC
TRBJ2-7 NA NA TRBV28 CASNWAGKYEQYF TGTGCCAGCAACTGGGCAGGGAAATACGAGCAGTACTTC
TRBJ2-7 NA NA TRBV5-6 CASSFSAHEQYF TGTGCCAGCAGCTTTTCCGCCCACGAGCAGTACTTC
TRBJ1-2 TRBD1 few TRBV5-5 CASSLRTGGGYTF TGTGCCAGCAGCTTACGGACAGGGGGTGGCTACACCTTC
TRBJ1-2 NA NA TRBV5-6 CASSLGTHTNYGYTF TGTGCCAGCAGCTTGGGGACACATACTAACTATGGCTACACCTTC
TRBJ2-2 NA NA TRBV9 CASSVVGGPSPGELFF TGTGCCAGCAGCGTGGTTGGGGGCCCCAGCCCCGGGGAGCTGTTTTTT
TRBJ2-2 NA NA TRBV29-1 CSVGGNTGELFF TGCAGCGTGGGGGGGAACACCGGGGAGCTGTTTTTT
TRBJ2-4 TRBD1 NA TRBV2 CASSDAGTGGWTKNIQYF TGTGCCAGCAGTGACGCCGGGACAGGGGGCTGGACCAAAAACATTCAGTACTTC
TRBJ1-5 NA few TRBV4-1 CASSQGLTGGQPQHF TGCGCCAGCAGCCAAGGGTTGACGGGGGGGCAGCCCCAGCATTTT
TRBJ2-3 TRBD2 NA TRBV27 CASSLSFRLAMADTQYF TGTGCCAGCAGTTTATCTTTCCGACTAGCTATGGCAGATACGCAGTATTTT
TRBJ1-5 NA NA TRBV12-5 CASGLVISRQDSQPQHF TGTGCTAGTGGTTTGGTAATCAGCCGACAAGATAGTCAGCCCCAGCATTTT
TRBJ1-1 NA NA TRBV5-1 CASSSTLGLEAFF TGCGCCAGCAGCTCTACCTTAGGCCTTGAAGCTTTCTTT
TRBJ2-7 TRBD1 NA TRBV18 CASSSGTGGYEQYF TGTGCCAGCTCATCCGGGACAGGGGGCTACGAGCAGTACTTC